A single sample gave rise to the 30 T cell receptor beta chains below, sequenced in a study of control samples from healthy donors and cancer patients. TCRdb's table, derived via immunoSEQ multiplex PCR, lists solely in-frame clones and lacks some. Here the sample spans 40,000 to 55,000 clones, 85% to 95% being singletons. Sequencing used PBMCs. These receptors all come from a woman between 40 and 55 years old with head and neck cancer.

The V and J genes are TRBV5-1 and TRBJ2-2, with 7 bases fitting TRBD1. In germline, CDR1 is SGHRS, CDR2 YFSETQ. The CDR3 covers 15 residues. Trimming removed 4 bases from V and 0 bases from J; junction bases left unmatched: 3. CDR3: CASSRGQTNTGELFF. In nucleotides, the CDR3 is TGCGCCAGCAGCAGGGGACAGACGAACACCGGGGAGCTGTTTTTT.

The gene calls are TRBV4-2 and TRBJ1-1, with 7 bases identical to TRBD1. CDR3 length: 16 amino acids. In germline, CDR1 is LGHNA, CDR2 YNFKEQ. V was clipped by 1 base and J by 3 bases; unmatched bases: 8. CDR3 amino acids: CASSQARQGGDTEAFF. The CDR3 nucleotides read TGTGCCAGCAGCCAAGCTCGACAGGGAGGGGACACTGAAGCTTTCTTT.

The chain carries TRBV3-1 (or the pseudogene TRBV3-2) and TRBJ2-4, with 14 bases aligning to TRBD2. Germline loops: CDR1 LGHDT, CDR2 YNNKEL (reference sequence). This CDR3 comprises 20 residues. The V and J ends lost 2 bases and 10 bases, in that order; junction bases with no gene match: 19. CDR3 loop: CASSQSSPGLAGVIWGIQYF. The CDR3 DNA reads TGTGCCAGCAGCCAATCCTCTCCGGGACTAGCGGGAGTTATATGGGGGATTCAGTACTTC.

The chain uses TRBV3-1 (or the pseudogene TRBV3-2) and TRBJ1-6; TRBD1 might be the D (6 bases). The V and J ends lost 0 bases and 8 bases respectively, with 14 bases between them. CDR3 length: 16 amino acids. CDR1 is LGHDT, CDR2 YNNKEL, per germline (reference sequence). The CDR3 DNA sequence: TGTGCCAGCAGCCAAGATCGAGCAGGGGCCTATTCACCCCTCCACTTT. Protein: CASSQDRAGAYSPLHF.

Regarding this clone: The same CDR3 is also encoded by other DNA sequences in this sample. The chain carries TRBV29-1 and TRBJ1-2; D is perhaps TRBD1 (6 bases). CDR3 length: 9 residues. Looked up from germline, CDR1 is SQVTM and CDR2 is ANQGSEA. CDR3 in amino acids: CATGYGYTF. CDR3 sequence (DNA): TGCGCCACAGGGTATGGCTACACCTTC.

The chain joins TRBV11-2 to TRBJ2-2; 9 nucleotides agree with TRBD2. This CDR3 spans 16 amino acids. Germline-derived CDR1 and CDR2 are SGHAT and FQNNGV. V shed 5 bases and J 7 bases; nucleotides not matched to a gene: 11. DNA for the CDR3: TGTGCCAGCAGCAAGGCCGCAGCGGGAGGTGGCGGGGAGCTGTTTTTT. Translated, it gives CASSKAAAGGGGELFF. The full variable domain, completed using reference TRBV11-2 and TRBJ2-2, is EAGVAQSPRYKIIEKRQSVAFWCNPISGHATLYWYQQILGQGPKLLIQFQNNGVVDDSQLPKDRFSAERLKGVDSTLKIQPAKLEDSAVYLCASSKAAAGGGGELFFGEGSRLTVL.

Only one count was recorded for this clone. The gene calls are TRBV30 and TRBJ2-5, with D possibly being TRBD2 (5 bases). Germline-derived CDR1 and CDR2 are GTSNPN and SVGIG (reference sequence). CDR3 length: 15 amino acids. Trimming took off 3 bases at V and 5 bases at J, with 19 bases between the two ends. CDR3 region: CAWSEGFLSRETQYF. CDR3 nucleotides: TGTGCCTGGAGCGAGGGTTTCCTTAGCAGGGAGACCCAGTACTTC. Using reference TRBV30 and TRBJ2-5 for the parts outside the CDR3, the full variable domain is SQTIHQWPATLVQPVGSPLSLECTVEGTSNPNLYWYRQAAGRGLQLLFYSVGIGQISSEVPQNLSASRPQDRQFILSSKKLLLSDSGFYLCAWSEGFLSRETQYFGPGTRLLVL.

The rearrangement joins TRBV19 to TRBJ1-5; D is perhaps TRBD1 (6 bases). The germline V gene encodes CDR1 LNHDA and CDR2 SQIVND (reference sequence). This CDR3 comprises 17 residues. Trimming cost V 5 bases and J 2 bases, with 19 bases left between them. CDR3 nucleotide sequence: TGTGCCAGTAGTCCCGTGTGGGGGGCGTGGGGCAATCAGCCCCAGCATTTT. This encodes CASSPVWGAWGNQPQHF.

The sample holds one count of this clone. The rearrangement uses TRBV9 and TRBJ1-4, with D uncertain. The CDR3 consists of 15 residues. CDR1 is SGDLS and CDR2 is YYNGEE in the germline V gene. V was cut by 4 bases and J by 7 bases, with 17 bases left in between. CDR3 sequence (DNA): TGTGCCAGCAGCCCGACGGACGGCCCATTTGAAAAACTGTTTTTT. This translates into CASSPTDGPFEKLFF.

The CDR3 DNA is TGTGCCAGCAGTTACCAGTACGAGCAGTACTTC. Encoded protein: CASSYQYEQYF. The chain recombines TRBV6-6 with TRBJ2-7, with D unresolved. Germline-derived CDR1 and CDR2 are MNHNY and SVGAGI (reference sequence). Trimming removed 2 bases from V and 4 bases from J, with 3 bases in between. The CDR3 is 11 amino acids.

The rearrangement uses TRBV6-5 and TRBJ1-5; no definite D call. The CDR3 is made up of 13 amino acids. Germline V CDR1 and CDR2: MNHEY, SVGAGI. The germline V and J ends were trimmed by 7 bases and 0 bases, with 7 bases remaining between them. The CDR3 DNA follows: TGTGCCAGCAAAGGGATTAGCAATCAGCCCCAGCATTTT. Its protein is CASKGISNQPQHF.

In DNA form, the CDR3 reads TGTGCCAGCAGCGAGAGTCCCGGGTTCCCGCATTTT. Its protein is CASSESPGFPHF. The chain has TRBV2 and TRBJ1-5, with no clear D. The CDR3 contains 12 residues. V was clipped by 6 bases and J by 15 bases, with 18 bases between them. Germline CDR1 SNHLY, CDR2 FYNNEI.

CDR3 region: CASSFRGTEAFF. The CDR3 DNA follows: TGTGCCAGCAGTTTCCGGGGCACTGAAGCTTTCTTT. J is TRBJ1-1 and V is TRBV12-3 or TRBV12-4; D is uncertain. CDR3 length: 12 residues. With 3 bases removed from V and 4 bases from J, the gap between germline ends came to 6 bases.

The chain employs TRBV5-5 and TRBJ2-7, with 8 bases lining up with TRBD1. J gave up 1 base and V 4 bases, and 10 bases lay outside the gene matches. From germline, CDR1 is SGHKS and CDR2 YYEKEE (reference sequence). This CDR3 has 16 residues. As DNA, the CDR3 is TGTGCCAGCAGCCCGAGGACAGGGCATTTTTCCTACGAGCAGTACTTC. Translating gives CASSPRTGHFSYEQYF.

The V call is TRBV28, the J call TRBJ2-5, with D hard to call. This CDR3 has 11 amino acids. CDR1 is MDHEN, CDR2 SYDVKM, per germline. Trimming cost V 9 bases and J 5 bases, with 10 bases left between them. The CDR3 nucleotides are TGTGCCAGTGTAATTGGGGAGACCCAGTACTTC. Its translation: CASVIGETQYF.

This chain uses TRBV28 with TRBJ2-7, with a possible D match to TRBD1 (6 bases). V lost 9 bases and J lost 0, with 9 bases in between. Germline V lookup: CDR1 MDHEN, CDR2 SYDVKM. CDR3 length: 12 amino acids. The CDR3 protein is CASQGLSYEQYF. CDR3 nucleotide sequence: TGTGCCAGTCAGGGGCTCTCCTACGAGCAGTACTTC.

CDR3 protein: CASRRGTGGDGYTF. CDR3 DNA sequence: TGTGCCAGCAGACGGGGGACAGGGGGCGATGGCTACACCTTC. J is TRBJ1-2 and V is TRBV28; 12 bases align to TRBD1. This CDR3 contains 14 residues. CDR1 and CDR2 from the germline V gene are MDHEN and SYDVKM. The trim removed 6 bases at V and 6 bases at J, leaving 5 bases unmatched.

The chain's CDR3 is CASSPDRISNYGYTF. For the CDR3, the DNA is TGTGCCAGCTCACCCGACAGGATCTCAAACTATGGCTACACCTTC. The rearrangement uses TRBV18 and TRBJ1-2; weak D call: TRBD1 (6 bases). V lost 3 bases to trimming and J lost 2 bases, with 13 bases between them. Germline V gene lookup returns CDR1 KGHSH and CDR2 LQKENI. This CDR3 is built from 15 residues.

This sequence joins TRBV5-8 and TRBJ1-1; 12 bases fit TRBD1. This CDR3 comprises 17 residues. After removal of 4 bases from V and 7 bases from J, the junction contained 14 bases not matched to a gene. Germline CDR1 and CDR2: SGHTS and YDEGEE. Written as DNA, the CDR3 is TGTGCCAGCAGCCTGGGGACAGGGGGCGTTTTGTTTAGTGAAGCTTTCTTT. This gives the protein CASSLGTGGVLFSEAFF. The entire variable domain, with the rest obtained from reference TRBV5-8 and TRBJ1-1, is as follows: EAGVTQSPTHLIKTRGQQATLRCSPISGHTSVYWYQQALGLGLQFLLWYDEGEERNRGNFPPRFSGRQFPNYSSELNVNALELEDSALYLCASSLGTGGVLFSEAFFGQGTRLTVV.

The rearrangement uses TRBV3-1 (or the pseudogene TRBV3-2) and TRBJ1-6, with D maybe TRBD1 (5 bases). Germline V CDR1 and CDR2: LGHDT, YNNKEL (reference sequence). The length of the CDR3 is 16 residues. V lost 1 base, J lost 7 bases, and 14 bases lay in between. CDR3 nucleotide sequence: TGTGCCAGCAGCCAAGGAACTGGGACGAGGAATTCACCCCTCCACTTT. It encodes CASSQGTGTRNSPLHF.

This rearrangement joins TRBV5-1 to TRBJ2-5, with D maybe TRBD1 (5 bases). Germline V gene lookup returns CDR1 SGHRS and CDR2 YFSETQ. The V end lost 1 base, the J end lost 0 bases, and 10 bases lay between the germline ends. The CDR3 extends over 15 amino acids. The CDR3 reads CASSLYKGDQETQYF. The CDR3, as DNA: TGCGCCAGCAGCTTGTATAAAGGGGACCAAGAGACCCAGTACTTC.

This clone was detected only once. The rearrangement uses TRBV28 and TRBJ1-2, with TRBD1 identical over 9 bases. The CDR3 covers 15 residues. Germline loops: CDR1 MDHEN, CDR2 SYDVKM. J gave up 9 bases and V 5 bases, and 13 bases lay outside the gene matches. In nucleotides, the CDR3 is TGTGCCAGCAGTCCCGCCCGATCGACAGGGGGGAGCTACACCTTC. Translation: CASSPARSTGGSYTF.

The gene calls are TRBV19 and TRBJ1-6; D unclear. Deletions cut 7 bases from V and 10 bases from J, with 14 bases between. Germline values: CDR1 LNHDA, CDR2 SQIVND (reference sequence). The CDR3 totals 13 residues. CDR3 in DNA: TGTGCCAGTAAGCTGGGGATCCGATCACCCCTCCACTTT. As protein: CASKLGIRSPLHF.

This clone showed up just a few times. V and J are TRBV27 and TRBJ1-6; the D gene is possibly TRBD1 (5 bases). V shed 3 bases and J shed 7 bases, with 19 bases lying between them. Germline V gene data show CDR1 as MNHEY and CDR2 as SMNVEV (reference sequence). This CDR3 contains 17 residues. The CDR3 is CASSFSPTTEPNSPLHF. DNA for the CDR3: TGTGCCAGCAGTTTCTCGCCTACGACAGAGCCGAATTCACCCCTCCACTTT.

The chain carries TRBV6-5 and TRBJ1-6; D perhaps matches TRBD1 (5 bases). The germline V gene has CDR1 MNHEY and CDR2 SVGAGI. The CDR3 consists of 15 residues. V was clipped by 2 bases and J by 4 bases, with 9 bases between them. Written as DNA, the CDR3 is TGTGCCAGCAGTTACAGACAGAGGTATAATTCACCCCTCCACTTT. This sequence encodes CASSYRQRYNSPLHF.

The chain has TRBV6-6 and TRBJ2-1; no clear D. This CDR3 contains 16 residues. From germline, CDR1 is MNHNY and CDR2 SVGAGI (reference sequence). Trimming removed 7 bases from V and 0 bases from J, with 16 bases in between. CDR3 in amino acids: CASTYNRRSSYNEQFF. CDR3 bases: TGTGCCAGCACCTACAATAGGCGGAGCTCCTACAATGAGCAGTTCTTC.

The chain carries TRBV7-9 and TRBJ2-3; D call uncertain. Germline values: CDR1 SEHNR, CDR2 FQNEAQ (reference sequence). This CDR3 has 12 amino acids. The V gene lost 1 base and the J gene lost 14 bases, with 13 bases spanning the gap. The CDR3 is CASSLEDPRRYF. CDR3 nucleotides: TGTGCCAGCAGCTTAGAGGACCCTCGGAGGTATTTT.

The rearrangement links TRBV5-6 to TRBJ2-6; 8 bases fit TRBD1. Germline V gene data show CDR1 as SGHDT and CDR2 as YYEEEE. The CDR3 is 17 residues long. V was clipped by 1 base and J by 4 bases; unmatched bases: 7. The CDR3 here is CASSLWQGAHGANVLTF. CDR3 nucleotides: TGTGCCAGCAGCTTGTGGCAGGGGGCGCACGGGGCCAACGTCCTGACTTTC.

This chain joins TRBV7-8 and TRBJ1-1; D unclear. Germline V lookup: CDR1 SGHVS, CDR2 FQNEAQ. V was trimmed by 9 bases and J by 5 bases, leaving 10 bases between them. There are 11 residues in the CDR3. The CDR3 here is CASTSRTEAFF. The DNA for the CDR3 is TGTGCCAGTACCTCCCGGACTGAAGCTTTCTTT. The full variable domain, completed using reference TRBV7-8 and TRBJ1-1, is GAGVSQSPRYKVAKRGQDVALRCDPISGHVSLFWYQQALGQGPEFLTYFQNEAQLDKSGLPSDRFFAERPEGSVSTLKIQRTQQEDSAVYLCASTSRTEAFFGQGTRLTVV.

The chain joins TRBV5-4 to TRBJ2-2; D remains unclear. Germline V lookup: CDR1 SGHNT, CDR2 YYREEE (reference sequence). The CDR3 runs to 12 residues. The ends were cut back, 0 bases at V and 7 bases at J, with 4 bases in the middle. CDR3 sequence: CASSLGIGELFF. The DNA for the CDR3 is TGTGCCAGCAGCTTGGGAATCGGGGAGCTGTTTTTT.